The following is a T cell receptor beta chain sequence with its context. The data were obtained in a study of T-cell reconstitution after alpha-beta-depleted transplantation in children. The CDR3 runs to 15 residues. V lost 1 base and J lost 8, with 13 bases in between. The germline V gene has CDR1 SGHRS and CDR2 YFSETQ. Unique molecular identifiers were incorporated during preparation of the TCRbeta library. TCRdb analysed the PCR reads with MiXCR anew, one entry per CDR3 protein. The table shows around 500,000 distinct CDR3 sequences, with 12% occurring only once. This sequence joins TRBV5-1 and TRBJ1-6, with a weak D call TRBD1 (6 bases). The sequences come from PBMCs from the stem cell graft donor, collected from the stem cell graft. The receptor's source is a human donor who donated a stem cell graft to a child with combined immunodeficiency. CDR3 sequence reads: CASSLYGGQDSPLHF. In DNA form, the CDR3 reads TGCGCCAGCAGCTTGTACGGGGGGCAGGATTCACCCCTCCACTTT.